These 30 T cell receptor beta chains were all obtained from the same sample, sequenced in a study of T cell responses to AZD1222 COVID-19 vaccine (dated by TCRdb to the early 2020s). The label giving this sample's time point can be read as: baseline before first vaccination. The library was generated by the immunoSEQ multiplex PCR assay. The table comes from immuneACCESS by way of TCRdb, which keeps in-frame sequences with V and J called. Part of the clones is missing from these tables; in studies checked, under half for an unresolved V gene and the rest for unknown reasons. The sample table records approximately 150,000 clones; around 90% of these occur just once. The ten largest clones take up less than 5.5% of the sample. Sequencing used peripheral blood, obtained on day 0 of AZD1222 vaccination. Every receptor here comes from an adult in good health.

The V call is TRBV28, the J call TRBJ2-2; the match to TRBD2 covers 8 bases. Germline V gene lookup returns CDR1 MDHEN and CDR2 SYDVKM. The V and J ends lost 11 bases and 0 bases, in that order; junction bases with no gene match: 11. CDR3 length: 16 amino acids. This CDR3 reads CAGSPGGQTNTGELFF. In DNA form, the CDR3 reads TGTGCCGGGTCACCGGGGGGGCAGACGAACACCGGGGAGCTGTTTTTT.

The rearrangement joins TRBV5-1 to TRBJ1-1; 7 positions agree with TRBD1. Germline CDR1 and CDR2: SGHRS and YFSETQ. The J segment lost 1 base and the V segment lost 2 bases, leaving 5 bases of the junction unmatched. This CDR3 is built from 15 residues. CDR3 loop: CASSFGTAGNTEAFF. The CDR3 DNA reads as TGCGCCAGCAGCTTCGGGACAGCGGGGAACACTGAAGCTTTCTTT.

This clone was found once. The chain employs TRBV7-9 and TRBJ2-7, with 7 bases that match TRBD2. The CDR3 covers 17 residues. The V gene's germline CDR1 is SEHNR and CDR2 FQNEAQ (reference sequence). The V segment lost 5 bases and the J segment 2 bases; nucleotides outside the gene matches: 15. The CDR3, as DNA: TGTGCCAGCAGCGGGAGGGGAGGAGTGAACCTTGCCTACGAGCAGTACTTC. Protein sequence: CASSGRGGVNLAYEQYF.

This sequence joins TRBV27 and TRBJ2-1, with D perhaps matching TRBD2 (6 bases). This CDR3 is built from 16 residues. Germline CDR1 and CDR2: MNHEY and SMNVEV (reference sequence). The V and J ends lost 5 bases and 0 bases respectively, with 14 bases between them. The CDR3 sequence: CASSALSSVSYNEQFF. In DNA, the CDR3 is TGTGCCAGCAGTGCCCTATCTAGCGTCTCCTACAATGAGCAGTTCTTC.

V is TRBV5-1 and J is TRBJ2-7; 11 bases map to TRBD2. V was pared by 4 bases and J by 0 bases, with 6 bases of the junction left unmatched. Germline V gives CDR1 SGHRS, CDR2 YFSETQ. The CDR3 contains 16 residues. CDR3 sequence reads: CASSKGLAGYSYEQYF. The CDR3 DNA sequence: TGCGCCAGCAGCAAAGGACTAGCGGGTTACTCCTACGAGCAGTACTTC.

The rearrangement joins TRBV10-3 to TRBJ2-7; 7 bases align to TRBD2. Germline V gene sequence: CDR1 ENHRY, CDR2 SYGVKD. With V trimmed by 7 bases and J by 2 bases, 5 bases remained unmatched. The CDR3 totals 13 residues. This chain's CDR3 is CAITGGGTYEQYF. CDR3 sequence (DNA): TGTGCCATCACTGGCGGGGGAACCTACGAGCAGTACTTC.

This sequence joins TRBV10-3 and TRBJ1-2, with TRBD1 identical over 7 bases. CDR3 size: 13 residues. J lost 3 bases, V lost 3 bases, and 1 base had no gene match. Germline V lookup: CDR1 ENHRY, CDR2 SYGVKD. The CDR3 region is CAISDQGDYGYTF. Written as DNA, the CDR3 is TGTGCCATCAGTGACCAGGGGGACTATGGCTACACCTTC.

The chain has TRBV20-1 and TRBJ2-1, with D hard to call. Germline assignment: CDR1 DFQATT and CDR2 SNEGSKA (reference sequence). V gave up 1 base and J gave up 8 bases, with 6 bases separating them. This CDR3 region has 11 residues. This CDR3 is CSARVSHEQFF. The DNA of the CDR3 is TGCAGTGCTAGAGTCTCCCATGAGCAGTTCTTC.

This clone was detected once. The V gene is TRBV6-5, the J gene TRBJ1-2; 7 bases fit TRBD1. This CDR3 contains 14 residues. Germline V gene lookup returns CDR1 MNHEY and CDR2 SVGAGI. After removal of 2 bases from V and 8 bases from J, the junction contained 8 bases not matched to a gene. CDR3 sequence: CASSYLKDREGYTF. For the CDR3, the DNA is TGTGCCAGCAGTTACCTAAAAGACAGGGAAGGCTACACCTTC.

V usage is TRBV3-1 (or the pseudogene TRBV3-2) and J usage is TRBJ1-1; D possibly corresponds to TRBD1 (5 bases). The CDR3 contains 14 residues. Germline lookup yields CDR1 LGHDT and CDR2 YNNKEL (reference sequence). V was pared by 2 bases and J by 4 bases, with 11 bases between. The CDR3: CASSQQGVSTEAFF. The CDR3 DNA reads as TGTGCCAGCAGCCAACAAGGGGTAAGCACTGAAGCTTTCTTT.

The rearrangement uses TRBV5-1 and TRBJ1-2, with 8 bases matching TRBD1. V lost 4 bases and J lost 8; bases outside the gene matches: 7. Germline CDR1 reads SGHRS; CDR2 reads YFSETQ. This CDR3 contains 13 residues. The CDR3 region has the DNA TGCGCCAGCAGCCCCGGACAGGGCCTGGGCTACACCTTC. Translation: CASSPGQGLGYTF.

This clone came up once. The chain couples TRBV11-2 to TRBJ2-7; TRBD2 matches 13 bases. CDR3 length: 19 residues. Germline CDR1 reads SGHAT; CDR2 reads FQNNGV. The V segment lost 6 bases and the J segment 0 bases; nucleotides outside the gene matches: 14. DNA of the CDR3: TGTGCCAGCAGTCTCATCGGGACTAGCGGGATATCCGCCTCCTACGAGCAGTACTTC. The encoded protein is CASSLIGTSGISASYEQYF.

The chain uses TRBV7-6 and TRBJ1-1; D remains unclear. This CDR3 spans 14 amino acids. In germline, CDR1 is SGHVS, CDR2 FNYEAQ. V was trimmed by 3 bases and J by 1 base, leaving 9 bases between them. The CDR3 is CASSFGRGNTEAFF. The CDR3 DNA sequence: TGTGCCAGCAGCTTCGGGCGGGGGAACACTGAAGCTTTCTTT.

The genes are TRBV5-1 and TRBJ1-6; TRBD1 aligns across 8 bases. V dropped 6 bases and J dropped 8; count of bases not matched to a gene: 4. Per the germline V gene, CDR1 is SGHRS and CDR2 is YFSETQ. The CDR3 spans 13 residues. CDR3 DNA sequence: TGCGCCAGCAAAGGACAGGGTGATTCACCCCTCCACTTT. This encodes CASKGQGDSPLHF.

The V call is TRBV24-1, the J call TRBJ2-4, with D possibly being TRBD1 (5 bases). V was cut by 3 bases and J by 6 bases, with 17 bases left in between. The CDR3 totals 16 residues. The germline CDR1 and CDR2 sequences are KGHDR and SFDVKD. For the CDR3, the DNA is TGTGCCACCAGTGATCCGGCTGACAGAGCCCCAAACATTCAGTACTTC. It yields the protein CATSDPADRAPNIQYF.

The CDR3 region has the DNA TGTGCCAGCAGTCGGGACTCGAACAATGAGCAGTTCTTC. Its protein is CASSRDSNNEQFF. This chain uses TRBV2 with TRBJ2-1; D possibly corresponds to TRBD2 (6 bases). The CDR3 totals 13 residues. V was clipped by 5 bases and J by 5 bases, with 10 bases between them. Germline-derived CDR1 and CDR2 are SNHLY and FYNNEI.

In DNA form, the CDR3 reads TGTGCCAGCAGCTTAATTGAGGGGGGGCAGTACTTC. The encoded protein is CASSLIEGGQYF. V usage is TRBV7-9 and J usage is TRBJ2-7; D possibly uses TRBD1 or TRBD2 (6 bases each). The CDR3 is 12 amino acids. Germline lookup yields CDR1 SEHNR and CDR2 FQNEAQ (reference sequence). The V end was cut by 2 bases, the J end by 9 bases, with 11 bases between.

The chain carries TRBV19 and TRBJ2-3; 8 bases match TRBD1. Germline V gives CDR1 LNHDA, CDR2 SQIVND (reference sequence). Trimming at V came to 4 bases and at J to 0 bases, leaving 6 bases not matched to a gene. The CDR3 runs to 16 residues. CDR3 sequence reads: CASSRDRHRSTDTQYF. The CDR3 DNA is TGTGCCAGTAGTAGGGACAGGCACAGGAGCACAGATACGCAGTATTTT.

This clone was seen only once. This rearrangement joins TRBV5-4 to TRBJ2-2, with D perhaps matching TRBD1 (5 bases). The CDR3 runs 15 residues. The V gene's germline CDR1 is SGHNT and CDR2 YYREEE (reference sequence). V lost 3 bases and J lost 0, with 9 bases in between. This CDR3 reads CASSSWGANTGELFF. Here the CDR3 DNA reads TGTGCCAGCAGCTCGTGGGGCGCGAACACCGGGGAGCTGTTTTTT.

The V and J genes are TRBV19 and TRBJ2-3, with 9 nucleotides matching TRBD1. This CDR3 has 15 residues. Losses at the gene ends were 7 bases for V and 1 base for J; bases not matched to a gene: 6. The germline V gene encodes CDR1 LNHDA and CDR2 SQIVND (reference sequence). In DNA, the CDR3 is TGTGCCAGTACCCCTCGGGACAGGGGCACAGATACGCAGTATTTT. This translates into CASTPRDRGTDTQYF.

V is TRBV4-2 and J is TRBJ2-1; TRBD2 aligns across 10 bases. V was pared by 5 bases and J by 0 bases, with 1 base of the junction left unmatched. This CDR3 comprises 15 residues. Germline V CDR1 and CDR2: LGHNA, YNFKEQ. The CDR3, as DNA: TGTGCCAGCAGCGCTAGCGGGAGCTCCTACAATGAGCAGTTCTTC. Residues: CASSASGSSYNEQFF.

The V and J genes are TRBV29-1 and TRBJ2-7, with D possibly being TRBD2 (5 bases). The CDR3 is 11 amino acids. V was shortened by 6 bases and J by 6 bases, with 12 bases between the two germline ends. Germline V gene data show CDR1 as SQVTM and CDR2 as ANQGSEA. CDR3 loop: CSVPRGSEQYF. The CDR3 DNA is TGCAGCGTCCCTCGGGGTTCCGAGCAGTACTTC.

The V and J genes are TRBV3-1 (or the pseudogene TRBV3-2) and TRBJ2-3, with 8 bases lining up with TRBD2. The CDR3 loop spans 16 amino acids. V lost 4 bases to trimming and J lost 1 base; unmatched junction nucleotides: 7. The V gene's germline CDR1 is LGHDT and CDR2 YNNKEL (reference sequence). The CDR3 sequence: CASSRGSGMCTDTQYF. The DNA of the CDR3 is TGTGCCAGCAGCCGAGGTAGCGGGATGTGCACAGATACGCAGTATTTT.

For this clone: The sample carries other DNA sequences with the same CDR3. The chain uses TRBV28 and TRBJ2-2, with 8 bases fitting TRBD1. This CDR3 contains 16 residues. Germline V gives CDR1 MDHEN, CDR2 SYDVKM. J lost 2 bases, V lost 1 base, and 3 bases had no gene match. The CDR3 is CASSLSGTGNTGELFF. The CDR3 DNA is TGTGCCAGCAGTTTATCCGGGACAGGTAACACCGGGGAGCTGTTTTTT.

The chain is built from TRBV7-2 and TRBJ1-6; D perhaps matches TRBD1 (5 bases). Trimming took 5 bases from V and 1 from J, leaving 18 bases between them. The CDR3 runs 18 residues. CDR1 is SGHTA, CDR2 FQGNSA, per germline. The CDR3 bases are TGTGCCAGCAGCCCGCGGACATCACCGACTTCCTATAATTCACCCCTCCACTTT. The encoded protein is CASSPRTSPTSYNSPLHF.

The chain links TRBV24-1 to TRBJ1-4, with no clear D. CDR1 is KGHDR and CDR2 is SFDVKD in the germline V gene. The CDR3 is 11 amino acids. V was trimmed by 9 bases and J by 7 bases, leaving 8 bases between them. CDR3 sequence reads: CATSFIEKLFF. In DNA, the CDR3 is TGTGCCACCTCCTTCATTGAAAAACTGTTTTTT.

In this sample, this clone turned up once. The CDR3 spells CASSLDGTRRSSYEQYF. DNA for the CDR3: TGTGCCAGCAGCTTGGATGGGACTCGAAGGAGCTCCTACGAGCAGTACTTC. The chain joins TRBV7-6 to TRBJ2-7, with D maybe TRBD2 (6 bases). The germline V gene encodes CDR1 SGHVS and CDR2 FNYEAQ. Trimming removed 3 bases from V and 0 bases from J, with 18 bases in between. The CDR3 is made up of 17 amino acids.

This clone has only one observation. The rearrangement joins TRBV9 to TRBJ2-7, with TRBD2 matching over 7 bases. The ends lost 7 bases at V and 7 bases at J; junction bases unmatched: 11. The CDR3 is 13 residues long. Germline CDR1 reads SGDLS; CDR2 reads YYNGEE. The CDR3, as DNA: TGTGCCAGCGGTATGATTCCGGGAGGAGAGCAGTACTTC. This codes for CASGMIPGGEQYF.

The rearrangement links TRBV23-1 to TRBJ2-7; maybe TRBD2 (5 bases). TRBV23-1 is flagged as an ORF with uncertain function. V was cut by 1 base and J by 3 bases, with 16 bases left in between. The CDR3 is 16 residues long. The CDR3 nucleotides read TGCGCCAGCAGTCAATGTCGGGGAAAGTACGACTACGAGCAGTACTTC. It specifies CASSQCRGKYDYEQYF.

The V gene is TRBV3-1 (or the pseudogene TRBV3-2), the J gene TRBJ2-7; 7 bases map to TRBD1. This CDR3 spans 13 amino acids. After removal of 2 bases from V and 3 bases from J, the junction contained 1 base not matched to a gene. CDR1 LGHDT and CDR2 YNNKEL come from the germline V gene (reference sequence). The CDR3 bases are TGTGCCAGCAGCCAAAGGGGGCGCTACGAGCAGTACTTC. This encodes CASSQRGRYEQYF.